This T cell receptor (beta chain) stems from a study of T cells after yellow fever vaccination. Looking at the study overall: Low-cell-number fractions were prepared with SMART-Seq v4 Ultra Low Input. Study-level points and caveats: Any FACS-sorted repertoire could hold abundant clonotypes that contaminate it from the bulk population. Most clones from primary vaccination were detected again post-booster (about 95% CD4, 70% to 90% CD8).

This clonotype was counted ten times or more. Its antigen is not identified. MiXCR was run by TCRdb on the 5' RACE reads, yielding one entry per CDR3 protein. In the table there are 310,000 or so distinct CDR3 sequences, around 3.9% of which are singletons. Germline V gene lookup returns CDR1 MNHEY and CDR2 SVGAGI. The ends were cut back, 5 bases at V and 8 bases at J, with 16 bases in the middle. This CDR3 spans 14 amino acids. This clonotype originated in a man younger than 30 who received the YFV17D yellow fever vaccine. This chain uses TRBV6-5 with TRBJ2-4; D not resolved. Sequenced here: PBMCs, sampled on the day of the yellow fever booster vaccination. CDR3 sequence reads: CASSPGPKPDIQYF. The DNA for the CDR3 is TGTGCCAGCAGTCCTGGACCCAAACCGGACATTCAGTACTTC.